This T cell receptor beta chain was identified during a study of human T cells and chemical hapten exposure. About the study: The use of 2% DPC on about 2 cm by about 2 cm of upper inner arm skin constituted sensitization.

The germline V gene encodes CDR1 SGHTA and CDR2 FQGNSA. The CDR3 extends over 15 amino acids. The time point was: patch test 3, about 24 weeks after DPC sensitization. Specified treatment: therapeutic diphenylcyclopropenone sensitization with weekly scalp DPC. The sample holds one count of this clonotype. This clone may be a read error of a much larger clone one base away. Individual cDNA molecules in this library carried unique molecular identifiers. Original data processing: There were a median of around 100,000 TCRs per sample, with a range from roughly 23,224 to 750,000. One entry per CDR3 protein results from TCRdb running MiXCR on the RACE reads. V and J calls and clone size were set by TCRdb, not the authors. Found here are 110,000 or so distinct CDR3 sequences, 30% to 35% of them singletons; the top ten hold about 2.7%.

Specimen: whole blood, collected in connection with sensitization to the hapten diphenylcyclopropenone (DPC). The chain joins TRBV7-2 to TRBJ2-7, with 8 positions matching TRBD1. The TCR was taken from a man aged 35 to 55 with alopecia areata. Some clones in this sample may be carry-over from other donors' samples. The CDR3 sequence is CASSLGQGPAYGQYF. For the CDR3, the DNA is TGTGCCAGCAGCTTAGGACAGGGGCCGGCCTACGGGCAGTACTTC.